This is a list of T cell receptor beta chains from one sample in a study of technical replicates of blood from several donors. Sequencing used immunoSEQ multiplex PCR; TCRdb keeps in-frame clones, though not all of them. Among 75,000 to 100,000 clones listed, approximately 94% were seen once. The sequenced material came from T cells isolated from PBMCs. The receptors here all came from a human donor in good health. Each CDR3 is given with its conserved first and last residue. The D gene is left open where the match is weak. Expanded clones are given a class, and other clones once, few, many or no size at all.

abundance: NA
d_gene: NA
j_gene: TRBJ2-1
v_gene: TRBV9
CDR3aa: CASTAGVPDRFYNEQFF
CDR3nt: TGTGCCAGCACCGCCGGGGTGCCGGACCGGTTTTACAATGAGCAGTTCTTC

abundance: once
d_gene: NA
j_gene: TRBJ1-2
v_gene: TRBV6-5
CDR3aa: CASSPDRRKNGYTF
CDR3nt: TGTGCCAGCAGTCCCGACAGGAGGAAAAATGGCTACACCTTC

abundance: once
d_gene: TRBD2
j_gene: TRBJ2-3
v_gene: TRBV27
CDR3aa: CASGLADFSTDTQYF
CDR3nt: TGTGCCAGTGGACTAGCGGATTTTAGCACAGATACGCAGTATTTT

abundance: NA
d_gene: NA
j_gene: TRBJ1-1
v_gene: TRBV6-5
CDR3aa: CASSYSWDIPVAFF
CDR3nt: TGTGCCAGCAGTTACTCTTGGGACATCCCGGTGGCTTTCTTT

abundance: NA
d_gene: NA
j_gene: TRBJ2-1
v_gene: TRBV28
CDR3aa: CASSFREISYNEQFF
CDR3nt: TGTGCCAGCAGTTTCCGGGAGATCTCCTACAATGAGCAGTTCTTC

abundance: NA
d_gene: TRBD2
j_gene: TRBJ2-7
v_gene: TRBV7-2
CDR3aa: CASSRRTSGSYEQYF
CDR3nt: TGTGCCAGCAGTCGCAGGACTAGCGGGTCCTACGAGCAGTACTTC

abundance: NA
d_gene: TRBD1
j_gene: TRBJ2-7
v_gene: TRBV28
CDR3aa: CASSRIDRDSGEQYF
CDR3nt: TGTGCCAGCAGCCGCATCGATCGGGACAGTGGAGAGCAGTACTTC

abundance: NA
d_gene: TRBD2
j_gene: TRBJ2-3
v_gene: TRBV2
CDR3aa: CASNGGTMTKAGTDTQYF
CDR3nt: TGTGCCAGCAATGGGGGGACTATGACGAAGGCGGGCACAGATACGCAGTATTTT

abundance: NA
d_gene: NA
j_gene: TRBJ1-1
v_gene: TRBV20-1
CDR3aa: CSARLDTEAFF
CDR3nt: TGCAGTGCTAGACTAGACACTGAAGCTTTCTTT

abundance: once
d_gene: TRBD1
j_gene: TRBJ2-7
v_gene: TRBV2
CDR3aa: CASSEIPSGGSYEQYF
CDR3nt: TGTGCCAGCAGTGAAATTCCATCAGGGGGTTCCTACGAGCAGTACTTC

abundance: NA
d_gene: TRBD1
j_gene: TRBJ1-3
v_gene: TRBV6-5
CDR3aa: CASSSRDRGENTIYF
CDR3nt: TGTGCCAGCAGTTCACGGGACAGGGGAGAAAACACCATATATTTT

abundance: NA
d_gene: TRBD1
j_gene: TRBJ2-2
v_gene: TRBV7-6
CDR3aa: CASSLGGTVAGELFF
CDR3nt: TGTGCCAGCAGCTTAGGGGGGACAGTCGCCGGGGAGCTGTTTTTT

abundance: NA
d_gene: TRBD1
j_gene: TRBJ2-2
v_gene: TRBV11-3
CDR3aa: CASSTGQVVTGELFF
CDR3nt: TGTGCCAGCAGTACCGGACAGGTTGTTACCGGGGAGCTGTTTTTT

abundance: NA
d_gene: TRBD2
j_gene: TRBJ2-7
v_gene: TRBV19
CDR3aa: CASGLAGSYEQYF
CDR3nt: TGTGCCAGTGGTCTAGCGGGTTCCTACGAGCAGTACTTC

abundance: NA
d_gene: NA
j_gene: TRBJ1-1
v_gene: TRBV11-2
CDR3aa: CASSFFDRTGTEAFF
CDR3nt: TGTGCCAGCAGCTTCTTTGACAGGACGGGGACTGAAGCTTTCTTT

abundance: few
d_gene: NA
j_gene: TRBJ2-3
v_gene: TRBV7-9
CDR3aa: CASSLQTSTDTQYF
CDR3nt: TGTGCCAGCAGCTTACAGACAAGCACAGATACGCAGTATTTT

abundance: NA
d_gene: TRBD1
j_gene: TRBJ1-5
v_gene: TRBV5-1
CDR3aa: CASRPGTENQPQHF
CDR3nt: TGCGCCAGCAGACCCGGGACAGAAAATCAGCCCCAGCATTTT

abundance: NA
d_gene: TRBD2
j_gene: TRBJ2-5
v_gene: TRBV7-2
CDR3aa: CASSLRLAGVETQYF
CDR3nt: TGTGCCAGCAGCTTAAGGCTAGCGGGGGTCGAGACCCAGTACTTC

abundance: NA
d_gene: TRBD1
j_gene: TRBJ1-5
v_gene: TRBV2
CDR3aa: CASKVRGTGGQPQHF
CDR3nt: TGTGCCAGCAAGGTACGAGGGACAGGGGGGCAGCCCCAGCATTTT

abundance: NA
d_gene: NA
j_gene: TRBJ2-7
v_gene: TRBV4-1
CDR3aa: CASSQGRGGVDVSYEQYF
CDR3nt: TGCGCCAGCAGCCAAGGCCGAGGGGGAGTCGATGTATCCTACGAGCAGTACTTC

abundance: once
d_gene: TRBD2
j_gene: TRBJ2-1
v_gene: TRBV5-1
CDR3aa: CASSAGLAGTNEQFF
CDR3nt: TGCGCCAGCAGCGCGGGACTAGCGGGGACCAATGAGCAGTTCTTC

abundance: NA
d_gene: TRBD1
j_gene: TRBJ1-3
v_gene: TRBV25-1
CDR3aa: CASSDPGGPGNTIYF
CDR3nt: TGTGCCAGCAGTGACCCAGGGGGCCCCGGAAACACCATATATTTT

abundance: once
d_gene: TRBD1
j_gene: TRBJ2-1
v_gene: TRBV10-3
CDR3aa: CAIQPGTGYNEQFF
CDR3nt: TGTGCCATCCAACCCGGGACAGGATACAATGAGCAGTTCTTC

abundance: NA
d_gene: NA
j_gene: TRBJ2-7
v_gene: TRBV29-1
CDR3aa: CSVKTPDIYEQYF
CDR3nt: TGCAGCGTTAAGACACCGGATATATACGAGCAGTACTTC

abundance: few
d_gene: TRBD1
j_gene: TRBJ1-1
v_gene: TRBV9
CDR3aa: CASSVASGGGWTEAFF
CDR3nt: TGTGCCAGCAGCGTAGCCTCAGGGGGTGGTTGGACTGAAGCTTTCTTT

abundance: NA
d_gene: TRBD1
j_gene: TRBJ2-7
v_gene: TRBV28
CDR3aa: CASSAIAWTGNHEQYF
CDR3nt: TGTGCCAGCAGCGCAATAGCATGGACAGGGAACCACGAGCAGTACTTC

abundance: NA
d_gene: TRBD1
j_gene: TRBJ1-2
v_gene: TRBV30
CDR3aa: CAWSFGTGSNYGYTF
CDR3nt: TGTGCCTGGAGTTTCGGGACAGGGAGTAACTATGGCTACACCTTC

abundance: once
d_gene: NA
j_gene: TRBJ1-1
v_gene: TRBV25-1
CDR3aa: CASSEFPVQDLNTEAFF
CDR3nt: TGTGCCAGCAGTGAATTCCCCGTACAGGACCTGAACACTGAAGCTTTCTTT

abundance: NA
d_gene: TRBD1
j_gene: TRBJ1-5
v_gene: TRBV10-2
CDR3aa: CASSEQGAGNQPQHF
CDR3nt: TGCGCCAGCAGTGAACAGGGGGCTGGCAATCAGCCCCAGCATTTT

abundance: NA
d_gene: NA
j_gene: TRBJ1-1
v_gene: TRBV7-2
CDR3aa: CASSPGHWNTEAFF
CDR3nt: TGTGCCAGCAGCCCGGGACATTGGAACACTGAAGCTTTCTTT

abundance: once
d_gene: NA
j_gene: TRBJ2-7
v_gene: TRBV27
CDR3aa: CASSLRGGGTYEQYF
CDR3nt: TGTGCCAGCAGTTTACGTGGCGGGGGCACCTACGAGCAGTACTTC

abundance: NA
d_gene: TRBD1
j_gene: TRBJ1-2
v_gene: TRBV5-1
CDR3aa: CASSPLTGYGYTF
CDR3nt: TGCGCCAGCAGCCCCCTGACAGGGTATGGCTACACCTTC

abundance: NA
d_gene: TRBD2
j_gene: TRBJ2-7
v_gene: TRBV28
CDR3aa: CASSILGLAVYEQYF
CDR3nt: TGTGCCAGCAGCATTCTGGGACTAGCGGTATACGAGCAGTACTTC

abundance: NA
d_gene: TRBD1
j_gene: TRBJ2-2
v_gene: TRBV29-1
CDR3aa: CSVIRQGASNTGELFF
CDR3nt: TGCAGCGTTATCCGACAGGGGGCGTCGAACACCGGGGAGCTGTTTTTT

abundance: NA
d_gene: NA
j_gene: TRBJ2-1
v_gene: TRBV6-5
CDR3aa: CASSLFLYYEQFF
CDR3nt: TGTGCCAGCAGCCTTTTCCTCTACTATGAGCAGTTCTTC

abundance: NA
d_gene: NA
j_gene: TRBJ1-2
v_gene: TRBV2
CDR3aa: CASSLDTYLNGYTF
CDR3nt: TGTGCCAGCTCTCTCGACACTTACTTAAATGGCTACACCTTC

abundance: NA
d_gene: NA
j_gene: TRBJ2-7
v_gene: TRBV23-1
CDR3aa: CASGGSGGSYEQYF
CDR3nt: TGCGCCAGCGGCGGTTCGGGTGGCTCCTACGAGCAGTACTTC

abundance: NA
d_gene: TRBD1
j_gene: TRBJ2-7
v_gene: TRBV6-1
CDR3aa: CASSFRGLNEQYF
CDR3nt: TGTGCCAGCAGCTTCAGGGGGCTTAACGAGCAGTACTTC

abundance: NA
d_gene: TRBD1
j_gene: TRBJ2-2
v_gene: TRBV9
CDR3aa: CASSRTGTSAELFF
CDR3nt: TGTGCCAGCAGTAGGACAGGAACGAGCGCGGAGCTGTTTTTT

abundance: few
d_gene: NA
j_gene: TRBJ2-2
v_gene: TRBV6-6
CDR3aa: CASSAANTGELFF
CDR3nt: TGTGCCAGTTCAGCGGCGAACACCGGGGAGCTGTTTTTT

abundance: few
d_gene: TRBD1
j_gene: TRBJ1-1
v_gene: TRBV5-1
CDR3aa: CASSLGTGEGYTEAFF
CDR3nt: TGCGCCAGCAGCTTGGGGACAGGGGAGGGCTACACTGAAGCTTTCTTT

abundance: NA
d_gene: NA
j_gene: TRBJ2-7
v_gene: TRBV2
CDR3aa: CASRKEGTLYEQYF
CDR3nt: TGTGCCAGCCGTAAGGAGGGGACCCTCTACGAGCAGTACTTC

abundance: NA
d_gene: TRBD1
j_gene: TRBJ1-1
v_gene: TRBV4-1
CDR3aa: CASSTGQGATEAFF
CDR3nt: TGCGCCAGCAGCACCGGACAGGGGGCCACTGAAGCTTTCTTT

abundance: NA
d_gene: TRBD2
j_gene: TRBJ2-1
v_gene: TRBV27
CDR3aa: CASLGGGEQFF
CDR3nt: TGTGCCAGCCTTGGGGGGGGTGAGCAGTTCTTC

abundance: NA
d_gene: TRBD2
j_gene: TRBJ2-1
v_gene: TRBV7-3
CDR3aa: CASSLWPSGGATYNEQFF
CDR3nt: TGTGCCAGCAGCTTATGGCCTAGCGGGGGAGCTACCTACAATGAGCAGTTCTTC

abundance: NA
d_gene: NA
j_gene: TRBJ2-1
v_gene: TRBV2
CDR3aa: CASSEVQRTFNEQFF
CDR3nt: TGTGCCAGCAGTGAGGTCCAGCGGACTTTCAATGAGCAGTTCTTC

abundance: NA
d_gene: TRBD2
j_gene: TRBJ2-1
v_gene: TRBV10-2
CDR3aa: CASSRLAGGYNEQFF
CDR3nt: TGCGCCAGCAGCCGCCTAGCGGGAGGGTACAATGAGCAGTTCTTC

abundance: NA
d_gene: NA
j_gene: TRBJ1-4
v_gene: TRBV18
CDR3aa: CASSPWQTGEKLFF
CDR3nt: TGTGCCAGCTCACCGTGGCAAACAGGGGAAAAACTGTTTTTT